Shown below are 27 T cell receptor beta chains from a single sample sequenced in a study of type 1 regulatory T cells. What these receptors recognize is not known. One entry per CDR3 protein, called by TCRdb with MiXCR from the reads. This sample has 14,000 to 15,000 distinct CDR3 sequences, with around 15% found just once. The specimen sequenced was cultured T cells, either the whole culture or a sorted T cell fraction (not recorded which). Receptors originate from a human donor in good health.

In its sample, this clonotype was seen many times. The chain links TRBV7-2 to TRBJ2-7; 7 bases are shared with TRBD1. The CDR3 length is 15 residues. V was pared by 5 bases and J by 0 bases, with 7 bases of the junction left unmatched. The germline CDR1 and CDR2 sequences are SGHTA and FQGNSA. The CDR3 DNA is TGTGCCAGCAGCCCGAGACAGGGTTCCTCCTACGAGCAGTACTTC. It is translated as CASSPRQGSSYEQYF.

This clonotype has ten or more counts. The chain employs TRBV11-2 and TRBJ2-7; TRBD2 aligns across 9 bases. The CDR3 is 15 amino acids. V was pared by 6 bases and J by 0 bases, with 6 bases of the junction left unmatched. Germline CDR1 and CDR2: SGHAT and FQNNGV. The CDR3 bases are TGTGCCAGCAGGAATCTAGCGGGATTCTCCTACGAGCAGTACTTC. Protein: CASRNLAGFSYEQYF.

This clonotype has more than one count but fewer than ten. The chain is built from TRBV29-1 and TRBJ2-6; no definite D call. From germline, CDR1 is SQVTM and CDR2 ANQGSEA. V shed 4 bases and J shed 1 base, with 5 bases lying between them. This CDR3 region has 13 residues. The CDR3 loop reads CSVAPSGANVLTF. The DNA of the CDR3 is TGCAGCGTTGCTCCTTCTGGGGCCAACGTCCTGACTTTC.

In its sample, this clonotype is medium-sized. The chain is built from TRBV7-2 and TRBJ1-1, with D maybe TRBD1 (5 bases). The V gene lost 6 bases and the J gene lost 1 base, with 9 bases spanning the gap. The CDR3 has 13 residues. In germline, CDR1 is SGHTA, CDR2 FQGNSA. The CDR3 spells CASSFTGNTEAFF. The CDR3 bases are TGTGCCAGCAGTTTCACAGGGAACACTGAAGCTTTCTTT.

Many counts were recorded for this clonotype. The V gene is TRBV20-1, the J gene TRBJ1-5; 9 bases are shared with TRBD1. The trim removed 1 base at V and 5 bases at J, leaving 12 bases unmatched. CDR3 length: 17 amino acids. In germline, CDR1 is DFQATT, CDR2 SNEGSKA (reference sequence). This CDR3 is CSARVPGQGRWDQPQHF. As DNA, the CDR3 is TGCAGTGCTAGAGTCCCGGGACAGGGAAGATGGGATCAGCCCCAGCATTTT.

This clonotype was seen a few times. The chain couples TRBV5-1 to TRBJ2-1, with 9 bases aligning to TRBD1. Germline lookup yields CDR1 SGHRS and CDR2 YFSETQ. The length of the CDR3 is 15 residues. The J segment lost 6 bases and the V segment lost 2 bases, leaving 6 bases of the junction unmatched. The CDR3 sequence: CASSFGQGTFNEQFF. CDR3 in DNA: TGCGCCAGCAGCTTTGGACAGGGGACTTTCAATGAGCAGTTCTTC.

This clonotype has a count of ten or more. The chain joins TRBV7-2 to TRBJ2-1; 8 bases line up with TRBD2. There are 15 residues in the CDR3. Germline lookup yields CDR1 SGHTA and CDR2 FQGNSA. J gave up 6 bases and V 5 bases, and 9 bases lay outside the gene matches. The CDR3 reads CASSDGTRWGNEQFF. The CDR3 DNA sequence: TGTGCCAGCAGCGACGGGACTAGGTGGGGCAATGAGCAGTTCTTC.

This clonotype showed up just a few times. This sequence may be a read error, since a much larger clone differs from it by one base. This chain links TRBV11-2 with TRBJ2-1; TRBD2 matches 10 bases. CDR1 is SGHAT, CDR2 FQNNGV, per germline. This CDR3 comprises 13 residues. The CDR3 DNA is TGTGTCAGCTCAGGGGCTAGCGGGAGATGGCCGTTCTTC. It encodes CVSSGASGRWPFF.

Ten or more counts support this clonotype. This chain connects TRBV21-1 to TRBJ2-3. TRBV21-1 is shown as a pseudogene. This CDR3 has 15 amino acids. The CDR3 bases are TGTGCCAGCAGCAAACCGCCTTGCAGTGGAGATACGCAGTATTTT. Amino acids: CASSKPPCSGDTQYF.

This clonotype was observed many times. This chain joins TRBV4-2 and TRBJ2-7, with TRBD2 matching over 11 bases. J was trimmed by 2 bases and V by 1 base; bases with no gene match: 10. Germline CDR1 is LGHNA and CDR2 is YNFKEQ. This CDR3 contains 18 residues. The CDR3 here is CASSQGASGRLVTYEQYF. The DNA for the CDR3 is TGTGCCAGCAGCCAAGGGGCTAGCGGGAGGCTGGTGACCTACGAGCAGTACTTC.

The sample holds a few counts of this clonotype. The chain combines TRBV10-3 with TRBJ2-3, with D uncertain. The CDR3 has 11 residues. V lost 8 bases to trimming and J lost 6 bases, with 9 bases between them. Germline assignment: CDR1 ENHRY and CDR2 SYGVKD. The CDR3 here is CAIGGVDTQYF. The CDR3 nucleotides are TGTGCCATCGGTGGGGTGGATACGCAGTATTTT.

A few counts support this clonotype. The V call is TRBV5-1, the J call TRBJ1-1, with 7 bases matching TRBD1. The CDR3 contains 13 residues. Unmatched junction bases numbered 4, after V lost 6 bases and J lost 2 bases. The germline gives CDR1 SGHRS, CDR2 YFSETQ. CDR3 in amino acids: CASTGGGNTEAFF. The CDR3, as DNA: TGCGCCAGCACCGGAGGGGGCAACACTGAAGCTTTCTTT.

This clonotype qualifies as medium-sized (0.01 to 0.1%). The chain employs TRBV7-8 and TRBJ2-2; 11 bases fit TRBD2. This CDR3 has 17 residues. Germline values: CDR1 SGHVS, CDR2 FQNEAQ. After removal of 4 bases from V and 4 bases from J, the junction contained 8 bases not matched to a gene. The CDR3 region is CASSSLAGGASTGELFF. CDR3 DNA: TGTGCCAGCAGCTCCCTAGCGGGGGGAGCTTCCACCGGGGAGCTGTTTTTT.

There are many counts of this clonotype. The V gene is TRBV18, the J gene TRBJ1-6; no reliable D call. Germline CDR1 KGHSH, CDR2 LQKENI. CDR3 length: 13 residues. V was clipped by 2 bases and J by 7 bases, with 6 bases between them. In DNA form, the CDR3 reads TGTGCCAGCTCACCATCTAACAATTCACCCCTCCACTTT. It translates to CASSPSNNSPLHF.

In its sample, this clonotype was seen many times. The chain joins TRBV7-8 to TRBJ1-6, with a possible D match to TRBD1 (6 bases). Germline CDR1 and CDR2: SGHVS and FQNEAQ. This CDR3 comprises 13 residues. Trimming pared 4 bases from V and 9 bases from J, leaving 10 bases between. The CDR3 reads CASSYSGVSPLHF. The CDR3 coding sequence is TGTGCCAGCAGCTACTCAGGGGTTTCACCCCTCCACTTT.

This clonotype was picked up a small number of times. The chain employs TRBV15 and TRBJ2-2; TRBD1 matches 7 bases. CDR1 LNHNV and CDR2 YYDKDF come from the germline V gene (reference sequence). There are 14 residues in the CDR3. V shed 5 bases and J 5 bases; nucleotides not matched to a gene: 5. CDR3 coding DNA: TGTGCCACCAGCGGAAACAGGGGTACCGGGGAGCTGTTTTTT. It translates to CATSGNRGTGELFF. Drawing the rest from reference TRBV15 and TRBJ2-2, the complete variable domain is DAMVIQNPRYQVTQFGKPVTLSCSQTLNHNVMYWYQQKSSQAPKLLFHYYDKDFNNEADTPDNFQSRRPNTSFCFLDIRSPGLGDTAMYLCATSGNRGTGELFFGEGSRLTVL.

Many counts were recorded for this clonotype. The CDR3 protein is CASSLAAAYSNQPQHF. CDR3 bases: TGTGCCAGCAGTTTAGCGGCAGCTTATAGCAATCAGCCCCAGCATTTT. The chain combines TRBV12-3 or TRBV12-4 with TRBJ1-5, with D hard to call. This CDR3 is built from 16 residues. V was trimmed by 0 bases and J by 0 bases, leaving 9 bases between them.

To note about this clonotype: With a much larger clone just one base away, this may be a read error. This chain joins TRBV3-1 and TRBJ1-1; D not certain. This CDR3 has 13 residues. From germline, CDR1 is LGHDT and CDR2 YNNKEL (reference sequence). CDR3 sequence reads: CASSQDRGSEASF. The CDR3 region has the DNA TGTGCCAGCAGCCAAGATCGTGGGAGTGAAGCTTCCTTT.

This clonotype was counted only a few times. The gene calls are TRBV12-3 or TRBV12-4 and TRBJ1-5; D is undetermined. The length of the CDR3 is 12 residues. Trimming pared 3 bases from V and 7 bases from J, leaving 7 bases between. The CDR3 spells CASSFQWQPQHF. The CDR3 DNA reads TGTGCCAGCAGTTTTCAGTGGCAGCCCCAGCATTTT.

Many counts were recorded for this clonotype. The rearrangement joins TRBV5-5 to TRBJ2-7, with no clear D. The CDR3 sequence is 15 residues long. The V gene lost 4 bases and the J gene lost 0 bases, with 14 bases spanning the gap. CDR1 and CDR2 (germline): SGHKS, YYEKEE (reference sequence). In DNA, the CDR3 is TGTGCCAGCAGCCGTGGAACGTTTAGCTCCTACGAGCAGTACTTC. Translating gives CASSRGTFSSYEQYF.

This clonotype is large within its sample. The chain combines TRBV7-3 with TRBJ2-1; possibly TRBD2 for D (5 bases). The germline gives CDR1 SGHTA, CDR2 FQGTGA. The CDR3 sequence is 14 residues long. Trimming shortened V by 4 bases and J by 8 bases, and 15 bases separated the two germline ends. The CDR3 sequence is CASSSLAPYHEQFF. The CDR3 nucleotides are TGTGCCAGCAGCTCGCTAGCTCCGTATCATGAGCAGTTCTTC.

About this clonotype: A read error may explain this, as a much larger clone is one base away. The chain couples TRBV12-3 or TRBV12-4 to TRBJ2-3; 12 nucleotides line up with TRBD2. The CDR3 is 14 residues long. With 8 bases clipped from V and 10 bases from J, the junction kept 10 bases outside the gene matches. Here the CDR3 reads CASVNLAGGDAQYF. The CDR3 nucleotides are TGTGCCAGCGTCAATCTAGCGGGAGGGGATGCGCAGTATTTT.

The table lists this clonotype with a few counts. The rearrangement joins TRBV7-9 to TRBJ2-1; D possibly corresponds to TRBD2 (5 bases). Trimming pared 5 bases from V and 0 bases from J, leaving 11 bases between. Germline V CDR1 and CDR2: SEHNR, FQNEAQ (reference sequence). This CDR3 comprises 15 residues. The CDR3 nucleotides are TGTGCCAGCAGCCCGAGCGGAGCCTCCTACAATGAGCAGTTCTTC. Amino acids: CASSPSGASYNEQFF.

This clonotype is medium-sized in the sample. The chain is built from TRBV5-1 and TRBJ2-3; TRBD2 agrees at 8 bases. CDR1 and CDR2 from the germline V gene are SGHRS and YFSETQ. The CDR3 spans 15 residues. The junction had 9 bases not matched to a gene; V was cut back by 5 bases and J by 4 bases. CDR3 in DNA: TGCGCCAGCAGGGTATCGAGCGGGAGATCAGATACGCAGTATTTT. Amino acids: CASRVSSGRSDTQYF.

The CDR3: CATSRDGGETNEKLFF. CDR3 sequence (DNA): TGTGCCACCAGCAGAGATGGTGGGGAGACCAATGAAAAACTGTTTTTT. V and J are TRBV15 and TRBJ1-4; unclear D gene. Deletions cut 0 bases from V and 5 bases from J, with 13 bases between. The CDR3 length is 16 residues. Germline CDR1 is LNHNV and CDR2 is YYDKDF (reference sequence).

At least ten counts were recorded for this clonotype. The chain carries TRBV29-1 and TRBJ2-3; D is perhaps TRBD2 (5 bases). V was clipped by 5 bases and J by 2 bases, with 8 bases between them. The CDR3 loop spans 12 amino acids. CDR1 is SQVTM, CDR2 ANQGSEA, per germline. The DNA of the CDR3 is TGCAGCGTTCGGCGGGCCACAGATACGCAGTATTTT. It yields the protein CSVRRATDTQYF.

This clonotype was counted between two and nine times. The V call is TRBV5-1, the J call TRBJ1-1, with unresolved D. The V end was cut by 1 base, the J end by 5 bases, with 12 bases between. Germline V gives CDR1 SGHRS, CDR2 YFSETQ. CDR3 length equals 14 residues. The CDR3 spells CASSLTAGLTEAFF. The CDR3 DNA is TGCGCCAGCAGCTTGACAGCCGGGTTAACTGAAGCTTTCTTT.